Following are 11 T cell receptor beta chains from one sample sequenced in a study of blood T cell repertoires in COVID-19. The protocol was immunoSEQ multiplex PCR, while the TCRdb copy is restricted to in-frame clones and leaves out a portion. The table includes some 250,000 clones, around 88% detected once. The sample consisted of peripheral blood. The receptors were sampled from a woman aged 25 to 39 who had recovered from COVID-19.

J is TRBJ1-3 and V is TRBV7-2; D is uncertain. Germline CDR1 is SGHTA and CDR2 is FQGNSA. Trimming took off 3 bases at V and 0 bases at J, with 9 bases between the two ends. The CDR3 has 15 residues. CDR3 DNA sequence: TGTGCCAGCAGCTTGAGCCACCACTCTGGAAACACCATATATTTT. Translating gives CASSLSHHSGNTIYF.

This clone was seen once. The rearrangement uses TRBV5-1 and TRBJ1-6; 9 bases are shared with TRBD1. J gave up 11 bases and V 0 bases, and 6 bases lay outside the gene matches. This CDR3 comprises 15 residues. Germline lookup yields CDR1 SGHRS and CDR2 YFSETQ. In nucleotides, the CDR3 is TGCGCCAGCAGCTTGGATGGGGACAGGGTACCACCCCTCCACTTT. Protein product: CASSLDGDRVPPLHF.

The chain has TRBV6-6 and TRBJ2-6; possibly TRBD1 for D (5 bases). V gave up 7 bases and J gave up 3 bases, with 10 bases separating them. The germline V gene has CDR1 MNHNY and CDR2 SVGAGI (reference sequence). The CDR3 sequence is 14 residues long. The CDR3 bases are TGTGCCAGCACCGGACAAGGTGGGGCCAACGTCCTGACTTTC. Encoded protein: CASTGQGGANVLTF.

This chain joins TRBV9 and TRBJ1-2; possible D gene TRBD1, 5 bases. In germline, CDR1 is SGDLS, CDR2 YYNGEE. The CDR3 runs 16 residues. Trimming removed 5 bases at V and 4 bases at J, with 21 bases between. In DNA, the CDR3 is TGTGCCAGCAGGCCCCAGGGACCTTCGGGAGGCTATGGCTACACCTTC. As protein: CASRPQGPSGGYGYTF. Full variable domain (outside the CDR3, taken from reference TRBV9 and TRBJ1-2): DSGVTQTPKHLITATGQRVTLRCSPRSGDLSVYWYQQSLDQGLQFLIQYYNGEERAKGNILERFSAQQFPDLHSELNLSSLELGDSALYFCASRPQGPSGGYGYTFGSGTRLTVV.

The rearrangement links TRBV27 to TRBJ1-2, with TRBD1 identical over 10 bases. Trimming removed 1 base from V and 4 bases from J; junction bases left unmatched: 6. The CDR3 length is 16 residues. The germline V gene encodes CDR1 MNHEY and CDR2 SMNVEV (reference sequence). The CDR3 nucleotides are TGTGCCAGCAGTTTATTGGGGACAGGGGATCCCTATGGCTACACCTTC. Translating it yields CASSLLGTGDPYGYTF.

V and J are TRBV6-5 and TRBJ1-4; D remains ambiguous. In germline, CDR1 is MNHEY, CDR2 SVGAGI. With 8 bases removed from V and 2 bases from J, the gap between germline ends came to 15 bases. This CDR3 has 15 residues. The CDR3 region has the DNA TGTGCCAGCCGATCCGGGAGACACACTAATGAAAAACTGTTTTTT. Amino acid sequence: CASRSGRHTNEKLFF.

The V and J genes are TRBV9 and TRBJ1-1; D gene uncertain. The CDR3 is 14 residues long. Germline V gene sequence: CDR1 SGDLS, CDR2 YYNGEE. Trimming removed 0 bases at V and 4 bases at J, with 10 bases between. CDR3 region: CASSVVEGSTEAFF. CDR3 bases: TGTGCCAGCAGCGTAGTTGAAGGGAGCACTGAAGCTTTCTTT.

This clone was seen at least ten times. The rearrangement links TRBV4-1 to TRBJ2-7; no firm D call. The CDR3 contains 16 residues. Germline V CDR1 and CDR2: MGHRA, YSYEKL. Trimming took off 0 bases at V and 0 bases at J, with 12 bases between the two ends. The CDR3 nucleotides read TGCGCCAGCAGCCAAGATCTGCCCCGCGGCTCCTACGAGCAGTACTTC. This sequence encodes CASSQDLPRGSYEQYF.

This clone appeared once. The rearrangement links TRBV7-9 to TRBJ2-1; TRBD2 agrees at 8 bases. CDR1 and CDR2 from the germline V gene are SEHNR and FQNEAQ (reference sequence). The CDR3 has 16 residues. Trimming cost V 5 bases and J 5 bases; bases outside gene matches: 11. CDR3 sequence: CASSLGAGAPDNEQFF. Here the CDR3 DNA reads TGTGCCAGCAGCCTAGGAGCGGGGGCCCCCGACAATGAGCAGTTCTTC. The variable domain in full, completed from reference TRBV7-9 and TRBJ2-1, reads DTGVSQNPRHKITKRGQNVTFRCDPISEHNRLYWYRQTLGQGPEFLTYFQNEAQLEKSRLLSDRFSAERPKGSFSTLEIQRTEQGDSAMYLCASSLGAGAPDNEQFFGPGTRLTVL.

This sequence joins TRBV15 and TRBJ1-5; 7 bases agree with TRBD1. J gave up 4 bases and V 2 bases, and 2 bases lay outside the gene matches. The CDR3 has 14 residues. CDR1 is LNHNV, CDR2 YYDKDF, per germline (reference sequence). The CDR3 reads CATSRTQGNQPQHF. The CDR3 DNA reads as TGTGCCACCAGCAGAACACAGGGGAATCAGCCCCAGCATTTT.

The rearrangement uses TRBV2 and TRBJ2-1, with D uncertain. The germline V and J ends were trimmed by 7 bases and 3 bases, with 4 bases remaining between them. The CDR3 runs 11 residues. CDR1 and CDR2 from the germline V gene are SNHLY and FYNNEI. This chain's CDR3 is CASTYYNEQFF. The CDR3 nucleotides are TGTGCCAGCACTTACTACAATGAGCAGTTCTTC.